Shown below are 11 T cell receptor beta chains from a single sample sequenced in a study of regulatory T cells in long-lasting Graves disease. For TCR beta, libraries came from iRepertoire HTBI primers and Arm-PCR of CDR3 regions. Via MiXCR, TCRdb re-called the multiplex PCR reads, giving one row per CDR3 protein. The sample has 200,000 to 250,000 distinct CDR3 sequences; around 20% are singletons. Time point noted: newly diagnosed GD, antithyroid drugs for less than 3 months. The TCR library was made from RNA extracted from PBMCs. The same data also contributed to another study, on T cells in Graves' hyperthyroidism and ophthalmopathy.

This sample comprised peripheral blood mononuclear cells (PBMCs), obtained at new diagnosis, from a patient treated with antithyroid drugs. All receptors come from a woman aged 25 to 39 with Graves disease.

The chain has TRBV6-4 and TRBJ2-3; either TRBD1 or TRBD2 may supply D (5 bases each). The CDR3 has 14 amino acids. Germline V gene data show CDR1 as MRHNA and CDR2 as SNTAGT. V was cut by 2 bases and J by 2 bases, with 8 bases left in between. The CDR3 DNA follows: TGTGCCAGCAGTGACAGGGGAGACACAGATACGCAGTATTTT. Translating it yields CASSDRGDTDTQYF.

The chain joins TRBV13 to TRBJ1-2, with 8 bases lining up with TRBD1. This CDR3 has 16 amino acids. V lost 6 bases to trimming and J lost 2 bases; unmatched junction nucleotides: 11. The germline CDR1 and CDR2 sequences are PRHDT and FYEKMQ (reference sequence). The CDR3 reads CASSYNLQGGNYGYTF. The CDR3 nucleotides read TGTGCCAGCAGTTACAACCTACAGGGGGGAAACTATGGCTACACCTTC.

This clonotype was seen at least ten times. The chain employs TRBV6-2 or TRBV6-3 and TRBJ1-4; weak D call: TRBD1 (6 bases). CDR1 MNHEY and CDR2 SVGEGT come from the germline V gene. The CDR3 contains 18 residues. The V end lost 2 bases, the J end lost 1 base, and 17 bases lay between the germline ends. In DNA, the CDR3 is TGTGCCAGCAGTTACGGACAGTCAAAGATTAGAACTAATGAAAAACTGTTTTTT. Translation gives CASSYGQSKIRTNEKLFF.

There are many counts of this clonotype. The chain links TRBV28 to TRBJ2-3; a possible D gene is TRBD2 (6 bases). The V gene lost 5 bases and the J gene lost 0 bases, with 12 bases spanning the gap. The CDR3 extends over 15 amino acids. Looked up from germline, CDR1 is MDHEN and CDR2 is SYDVKM. DNA of the CDR3: TGTGCCAGCAGTCCCTCGGGGGAGAGCACAGATACGCAGTATTTT. This encodes CASSPSGESTDTQYF.

This clonotype was seen at least ten times. V and J are TRBV20-1 and TRBJ2-7; 7 bases line up with TRBD2. The CDR3 spans 15 residues. The germline CDR1 and CDR2 sequences are DFQATT and SNEGSKA (reference sequence). V lost 5 bases, J lost 6 bases, and 16 bases stayed unmatched. Here the CDR3 DNA reads TGCAGTGCTCAGCGGGGAGGAGGGCCCAATCTCGAGCAGTACTTC. It is translated as CSAQRGGGPNLEQYF.

There are many counts of this clonotype. V is TRBV2 and J is TRBJ1-1; unclear D gene. CDR3 size: 14 residues. V lost 2 bases, J lost 5 bases, and 12 bases lay in between. Germline values: CDR1 SNHLY, CDR2 FYNNEI. CDR3 region: CASSERFLGTEAFF. CDR3 DNA sequence: TGTGCCAGCAGTGAACGTTTTCTGGGGACTGAAGCTTTCTTT.

This clonotype has at least ten counts. The chain uses TRBV28 and TRBJ2-5; the match to TRBD2 covers 10 bases. V lost 7 bases, J lost 6 bases, and 11 bases stayed unmatched. The CDR3 has 15 residues. Germline V gene lookup returns CDR1 MDHEN and CDR2 SYDVKM. The CDR3 protein is CASTSPSGRGKTQYF. Written as DNA, the CDR3 is TGTGCCAGCACATCCCCGAGCGGGAGGGGGAAGACCCAGTACTTC.

This clonotype was seen a handful of times. At one of its ends the junction is not consistent with the germline gene, which may arise from a read error. This chain connects TRBV5-1 to TRBJ1-4; 8 bases align to TRBD1. The germline CDR1 and CDR2 sequences are SGHRS and YFSETQ. The CDR3 is 14 amino acids. As DNA, the CDR3 is TGCGCCAGCAGCCTCGACAGGGGCGGTGAAAAACTGGTTTTT. This encodes CASSLDRGGEKLVF.

This clonotype was seen more than once but under ten times. This chain links TRBV15 with TRBJ1-2, with no clear D. With 3 bases removed from V and 0 bases from J, the gap between germline ends came to 5 bases. CDR3 length equals 13 residues. Looked up from germline, CDR1 is LNHNV and CDR2 is YYDKDF (reference sequence). In nucleotides, the CDR3 is TGTGCCACCAGCAGCCGGGCTAACTATGGCTACACCTTC. Its protein is CATSSRANYGYTF.

This clonotype appeared many times. The V call is TRBV28, the J call TRBJ2-3; either TRBD1 or TRBD2 may supply D (5 bases each). The germline gives CDR1 MDHEN, CDR2 SYDVKM. The V gene lost 6 bases and the J gene lost 2 bases, with 18 bases spanning the gap. The CDR3 is 16 residues long. The CDR3 DNA sequence: TGTGCCAGCAGACTCGGGACGGAACTCCTCACAGATACGCAGTATTTT. This encodes CASRLGTELLTDTQYF.

At least ten counts were recorded for this clonotype. V and J are TRBV2 and TRBJ2-1, with TRBD2 identical over 10 bases. Germline CDR1 SNHLY, CDR2 FYNNEI. The junction had 11 bases not matched to a gene; V was cut back by 4 bases and J by 8 bases. The CDR3 loop spans 16 amino acids. The CDR3 bases are TGTGCCAGCAGTGGGCCCGCAGCGGGAGGGCCGGATGAGCAGTTCTTC. Translating it yields CASSGPAAGGPDEQFF.